The entry below describes one TCR beta chain. The antigen this receptor binds is unknown. No quality values exist for individual bases; no much larger clone is one base distant. The entry originates in a study of blood T cell repertoires in COVID-19 (dated by TCRdb to the early 2020s). Some background on the complete study: The collaborator samples originated in the United States, Italy and Spain and spanned the acute and convalescent phases of COVID-19. The material from the prospective study consisted of cDNA or gDNA derived from T cells, B-cell-depleted T cells, or PBMCs. The repertoires were made available in a free public database intended to serve as a resource for research on the immune response to SARS-CoV-2. Samples came from the ongoing ImmuneRACE study (first 160 participants) plus 1,254 subjects from 6 global collaborators. Deeply sampled blood TCRbeta repertoires from subjects exposed to, actively infected with, or recovered from COVID-19 were included in the dataset. Sample metadata almost always included a de-identified subject ID, COVID-19 status, age in years and sex. Where available, HLA class I and class II types were obtained from metadata supplied by the sample provider rather than from assay-based typing.

General findings and caveats noted by the study authors: The quantity of clinical and demographic metadata differed by source and by participant and was supplied without curation.

V has 5 bases trimmed and J has 4 bases trimmed; junction bases matching no gene number 2. Based on the germline V gene, the CDR1 and CDR2 sequences are SGHAT and FQNNGV. From the cysteine through the phenylalanine, the CDR3 covers 13 amino acids. This entry keeps only the CDR3 DNA: 39 bases, framed from base 1. TCRbeta CDR3 regions were amplified from genomic DNA by means of the immunoSEQ Assay, a bias-controlled multiplex PCR. The source study handled its data this way. The number of nucleated cells in each sample was estimated from the amplification of reference gene primers within the assay. To quantify the absolute abundance of each unique TCRbeta CDR3 rearrangement, sequence reads were collapsed and filtered. For each sample, productive Simpson clonality was calculated as the square root of Simpson's diversity index over productive rearrangements. TCRdb took over this immuneACCESS table, retaining in-frame rearrangements with V and J assigned. Such tables are incomplete; in checked studies, under half of the missing clones stem from an unresolved V gene, and the remainder is unexplained. Clonal size and the V and J genes are those of that table, whereas D and trimming came from the DNA. The sample table contains 130,000 or so clones; only one count was recorded for around four fifths of them. 1.6% of the sample rests with the top ten.

Collaborating institutions collected whole blood in K2EDTA tubes following their own protocols. For TCRbeta analysis, collaborators shipped samples as frozen whole blood, isolated PBMCs, or DNA extracted from either of those sample types. The sequencing input was peripheral blood. The chain was built from TRBV11-2 and TRBJ2-5; 9 bases in between match TRBD1. This TCR came from a human donor in a cohort sampled during active COVID-19. The sequenced DNA is TGTGCCAGCAGCCAGGACAGGGGAGAGACCCAGTACTTC. The encoded protein is CASSQDRGETQYF.